Given below is one TCR beta chain in context. Its antigen has not been determined. Base quality data are lacking; no much larger clone is found one base away. The germline V gene gives CDR1 as SGHAT and CDR2 as FQNNGV. V is shortened by 5 bases, J by 0 bases, and the region joining them spans 3 bases. The CDR3 has 12 amino acids, counting the end cysteine and phenylalanine. The CDR3 DNA has 36 bases and is translated from base 1. TCRbeta CDR3 regions were amplified from genomic DNA by means of the immunoSEQ Assay, a bias-controlled multiplex PCR. Regarding the original processing steps: The number of nucleated cells in each sample was estimated from the amplification of reference gene primers within the assay. To quantify the absolute abundance of each unique TCRbeta CDR3 rearrangement, sequence reads were collapsed and filtered. For each sample, productive Simpson clonality was calculated as the square root of Simpson's diversity index over productive rearrangements. TCRdb obtained this table from immuneACCESS and retained in-frame rearrangements with V and J assigned. These tables miss some clones; where compared with another copy, unresolved V genes account for less than half of the shortfall, and the remainder is unexplained. D and trimming come from the DNA, and the V and J calls and clone size come from that table. This sample has 240,000 or so clones in its table, and roughly four fifths of those were observed once. The ten largest account for 3% to 4% of the sample.

This record comes from a study of blood T cell repertoires in COVID-19 (dated by TCRdb to about 2020). Study-level background: The collaborator samples originated in the United States, Italy and Spain and spanned the acute and convalescent phases of COVID-19. The material from the prospective study consisted of cDNA or gDNA derived from T cells, B-cell-depleted T cells, or PBMCs. Subjects who had been exposed to COVID-19, were actively infected with it, or had recovered from it provided the deeply sampled blood TCRbeta repertoires that made up the dataset. The repertoires were released in a freely available public database intended as a resource for research on the immune response to SARS-CoV-2. The samples were drawn from two sources: the first 160 participants of the ongoing ImmuneRACE study, and some 1,300 subjects contributed by 6 global collaborators. Nearly every sample came with metadata listing a de-identified subject ID, COVID-19 status, age in years and sex. HLA class I and class II types, where available, came from metadata supplied by the sample provider rather than from assay-based typing.

Whole blood was collected in K2EDTA tubes by collaborating institutions according to the institutions' own protocols. For TCRbeta analysis, collaborators shipped samples in one of three forms: frozen whole blood, isolated PBMCs, or DNA extracted from either of those sample types. General findings and caveats noted by the study authors: Clinical and demographic metadata were provided uncurated, with the amount varying by source and participant.

Recombination connected TRBV11-2 to TRBJ2-3; no D gene call is confident. Sequencing was carried out using peripheral blood. This receptor was identified in a woman aged 18-35 years with acute or convalescent COVID-19. The nucleotide sequence reads TGTGCCAGCAGCCCGAGCACAGATACGCAGTATTTT. Protein translation: CASSPSTDTQYF.